This TCR beta chain appears in the sequencing data of a study of pediatric ulcerative colitis (dated by TCRdb to between 2018 and 2020). Broadly, across the study: From eight or nine newly diagnosed, treatment-naive pediatric ulcerative colitis patients and four non-IBD control children, paired blood and rectal samples were collected. Results the study describes overall, beyond this receptor: Significantly higher autologous blood-rectal clonal overlap was found in ulcerative colitis patients than in controls, which suggested increased T cell trafficking to inflamed tissue. Repertoires were derived from total lymphocyte DNA, so rare subsets such as regulatory T cells may have patterns not reflected. A couple of patients' blood samples yielded substantially fewer templates for technical reasons and were excluded from blood-rectal overlap analysis. A couple of rectal CDR3 clonotypes turned up in every ulcerative colitis patient but in none of the controls. Features of the rectal repertoire distinguished controls, mild-moderate colitis patients and acute severe colitis patients, and in acute severe colitis, rectal diversity was reduced because of clonal expansions. The healthy control group was small, consisting of only four individuals.

The control children had a colonoscopy because IBD was suspected, showed normal endoscopy both macroscopically and histologically, and did not receive an IBD diagnosis during the next year. A blood sample was obtained concurrently with the colonoscopy. The Wizard kit (Promega) was used to extract genomic DNA from both blood and intestinal samples. Through the immunoSEQ TRB Survey service, multiplex V and J primers were used to amplify rearranged CDR3 beta regions from genomic DNA. To keep depth equal across samples, survey-level sequencing depth of up to 500,000 reads per sample was applied. Libraries were purified and pooled, and sequencing was performed on Illumina technology. On the authors' methods: Productive clonality, sample overlap, pairwise scatters, CDR3 beta length, V/D/J gene usage and productiveness were assessed with immunoSEQ online tools. Alongside Shannon and Simpson indices, calculated diversity was computed as the number of unique rearrangements divided by total templates, multiplied by 100. Z-score normalized data were analyzed by principal component analysis with the R prcomp function and the ggbiplot package. Morisita's index was used to quantify the clonal overlap between blood and rectum within each subject. As stored in TCRdb, this immuneACCESS dataset retains in-frame rearrangements with V and J assigned. A fraction of the clones does not appear; measured against another copy, unresolved V genes explain less than half of the discrepancy, and the remainder lacks a known reason. That table furnishes V, J and clone size, whereas the DNA furnished D and trimming. Recorded for this sample are some 57,000 clones; about 89% of them occurred a single time. Approximately 1.5% of the sample goes to the ten largest clones.

The sample holds one count of this clone. The target of this receptor is not known. Nothing much larger sits one base from this clone, and base qualities are not available. The CDR3 sequence holds 15 residues, the cysteine and phenylalanine included. The only DNA kept is the CDR3, 45 bases in frame from the first base. The trim is 3 bases for V and 0 bases for J, with a gap of 11 bases between the germline ends. Based on the germline V gene, the CDR1 and CDR2 sequences are SGDLS and YYNGEE. This receptor was obtained from a boy aged 5 to 17 who was a control in a study of pediatric ulcerative colitis. The specimen was blood. The chain joins TRBV9 to TRBJ2-3; TRBD1 could be the D gene, as 5 bases match. In nucleotide form, the sequence is TGTGCCAGCAGCGCTAGGGGTGGTAGCACAGATACGCAGTATTTT. It encodes CASSARGGSTDTQYF. The CDR3, completed at both ends by the reference TRBV9 and TRBJ2-3 genes, gives the full variable domain DSGVTQTPKHLITATGQRVTLRCSPRSGDLSVYWYQQSLDQGLQFLIQYYNGEERAKGNILERFSAQQFPDLHSELNLSSLELGDSALYFCASSARGGSTDTQYFGPGTRLTVL.